Described below is a single TCR beta chain sequence and its context. This entry belongs to a study of T cell changes during pregnancy in multiple sclerosis. Assay: immunoSEQ multiplex PCR; the TCRdb copy retains only in-frame clones and omits some. Of 50,000 to 65,000 clones in the sample, approximately 93% were seen once. This CDR3 comprises 13 residues. Losses at the gene ends were 3 bases for V and 4 bases for J; bases not matched to a gene: 2. Germline lookup yields CDR1 MNHEY and CDR2 SMNVEV (reference sequence). This specimen was CD8+ T cells from peripheral blood mononuclear cells, taken in the second trimester of pregnancy. This chain uses TRBV27 with TRBJ2-7, with 8 bases lining up with TRBD2. This clonotype was obtained from a female donor with multiple sclerosis, enrolled in a pregnancy study. The CDR3 DNA reads TGTGCCAGCAGTTTTAGCGGGACTTACGAGCAGTACTTC. Amino acid sequence: CASSFSGTYEQYF.